This TCR beta chain was documented in a study of T cells after yellow fever vaccination (dated by TCRdb to the late 2010s). Regarding the study in general: The SMART-Seq v4 Ultra Low Input RNA kit was used to prepare libraries from fractions with low cell numbers. To follow T-cell clones before and after both primary and booster YFV17D yellow fever vaccination, bulk TCR alpha and beta repertoires underwent longitudinal sequencing. Two healthy male donors, one aged 18 to 30 and one aged 30 to 40 years, were included in the cohort. Blood was collected at multiple timepoints before and after primary and secondary immunization, and bulk PBMC replicates and cell subsets were isolated. Study-level results and caveats: The study included only a couple of donors, which limits how far the findings can be generalized. A small fraction of clonotypes appeared in both the CD4 and CD8 compartments, likely as a result of convergent recombination. The secondary T-cell response was found to be weaker but faster than the primary response, with a peak reached on day 5 rather than on day 15. Most clones expanded after primary vaccination (about 96% of CD4 and roughly 91% of CD8) were re-detected after the booster, suggesting that broad memory maintenance occurred. Computational filtering was required because FACS-sorted repertoires could contain abundant contaminating clonotypes from the bulk population.

In regard to this clonotype: Its specific antigen is unknown. No qualities accompany the bases; no much larger clone lies one base away.

The CDR3 runs 15 amino acids, cysteine and phenylalanine included. The retained sequence is limited to the CDR3, 45 bases, with the frame set at the first base. V is reduced by 0 bases and J by 1 base, leaving a spacing of 10 bases between them. From the germline V gene, CDR1 is SGHRS and CDR2 is YFSETQ. The instrument was an Illumina NovaSeq 6000. TCR cDNA was made using 5'RACE template switching, a step that added a universal primer site and unique molecular identifiers. Priming of cDNA synthesis was performed from both the TCR alpha and TCR beta constant segments. Two PCR steps were used to amplify libraries, with sample barcodes and sequencing adapters being added in the second step. Sequencing of libraries was performed on Illumina HiSeq 2500 (2x100 bp) or NovaSeq (2x150 bp). On the study's bioinformatics: Demultiplexing of reads and collapsing into UMI consensus sequences were performed with MIGEC, and V(D)J alignment was carried out with MiXCR. Vaccine-responding clonotypes were defined with edgeR using replicate PBMC samples, requiring FDR below 0.01 and a log2 fold change above 5 up to day 15. Each bulk clonotype received a CD4 or CD8 identity based on whether the sequenced CD4 or CD8 repertoire contained that clonotype at higher abundance. In-frame beta chains were kept once TCRdb had trimmed the public reads at Q25 with fastp and called clones with MiXCR. Every CDR3 protein is listed once, alongside the most common genes and DNA of its rows. The V and J calls reflect TCRdb's pipeline rather than the authors' work. The sample has 300,000 to 400,000 distinct CDR3 sequences on record, around 4.1% of them singletons. The ten largest clones add up to approximately 24% of the sample.

Sample treatment or condition, as interpreted from the label and publication: live attenuated yellow fever vaccine strain. At every blood-draw timepoint, two biological replicates of bulk PBMCs were collected. PBMCs were isolated from peripheral blood using a standard Ficoll-Paque protocol. TriZol was used to extract RNA from bulk PBMCs, from CD4 and CD8 fractions, and from dextramer-positive and dextramer-negative fractions. The sequence links TRBV5-1 to TRBJ2-5, with no confident D gene call. The clonotype originates from a man younger than 30 who received the YFV17D yellow fever vaccine. The sample here was PBMCs, taken 5 days after the yellow fever booster vaccination. In nucleotide form, the sequence is TGCGCCAGCAGCTTGGCCACCCGGGTCCAAGAGACCCAGTACTTC. This sequence encodes CASSLATRVQETQYF.